This T cell receptor (beta chain) was profiled in a study of Graves' ophthalmopathy and Graves' hyperthyroidism. Notes on the study in general: A majority of expanded thyroid clonotypes exceeding 0.001 frequency were likewise present in blood.

Trimming took 4 bases from V and 9 from J, leaving 10 bases between them. This CDR3 spans 11 amino acids. This clonotype was recorded many times. Its antigen is unidentified. TCR beta CDR3 regions were amplified from RNA transcripts. Second-round multiplex PCR came after a first-round RT-PCR that employed HTBI primers. Using its own MiXCR run on the multiplex PCR reads, TCRdb lists one record per CDR3 protein. This table has roughly 400,000 distinct CDR3 sequences, approximately 15% appearing once. The term stable hyperthyroidism indicated an absence of ophthalmopathy within 18 months of follow-up. Hyperthyroidism cases were recent diagnoses of under 2 months' duration in people aged 18 to 65. PBMCs stemmed from under 11 ml of fresh peripheral blood.

The sequencing sample was made of peripheral blood. The source is a woman between 18 and 29 years old with stable Graves' hyperthyroidism. This rearrangement joins TRBV12-3 or TRBV12-4 to TRBJ2-7; perhaps TRBD1 as D (5 bases). DNA of the CDR3: TGTGCCAGCAGTTCCAGGGTCGGGCAGTACTTC. This sequence encodes CASSSRVGQYF.